Sequencing of this T cell receptor (beta chain) was carried out in a study of blood T cell repertoires in COVID-19. About the research overall: COVID-19 samples collected from the United States, Italy and Spain covered acute and convalescent phases.

The CDR3 covers 15 residues. Germline lookup yields CDR1 MNHEY and CDR2 SVGAGI. Between the trimmed V and J ends, which lost 6 bases and 1 base, there was a span of 14 bases. Per the original methods: Researchers report that nucleated cell counts were estimated from reference gene primer amplification. The protocol was immunoSEQ multiplex PCR, while the TCRdb copy is restricted to in-frame clones and leaves out a portion. The V and J calls and clone size were taken over from that table, and D and trimming were inferred from the DNA. The table lists under 75,000 clones, 88% of them singletons, with roughly 18% in the top ten.

The specimen was peripheral blood. The sequence came from a woman older than 75 with active COVID-19. V usage is TRBV6-5 and J usage is TRBJ2-3; tentative D call: TRBD1 (6 bases). This CDR3 reads CASRATGAGTDTQYF. In DNA, the CDR3 is TGTGCCAGCAGAGCGACAGGTGCGGGCACAGATACGCAGTATTTT.